This TCR beta chain was recorded in a study of T-cell memory formation after mild COVID-19. Germline CDR1 and CDR2: KGHSH and LQKENI. After removal of 3 bases from V and 2 bases from J, the junction contained 1 base not matched to a gene. The CDR3 loop spans 13 amino acids. TCRdb fed the 5' RACE reads into MiXCR, producing one record per CDR3 protein. The data show approximately 340,000 distinct CDR3 sequences, over 10% seen once. The table lists this clonotype with a few counts. This chain uses TRBV18 with TRBJ2-7, with TRBD2 identical over 7 bases. This sequence was found in a man aged 18 to 29 who had mild COVID-19 (a few samples of this study predate the infection). Cell type and time point are not known. Sequencing was performed on PBMCs or a T cell subset sorted from them (not recorded which). The CDR3 reads CASSPGGTYEQYF. The CDR3 DNA is TGTGCCAGCTCACCGGGAGGGACCTACGAGCAGTACTTC.